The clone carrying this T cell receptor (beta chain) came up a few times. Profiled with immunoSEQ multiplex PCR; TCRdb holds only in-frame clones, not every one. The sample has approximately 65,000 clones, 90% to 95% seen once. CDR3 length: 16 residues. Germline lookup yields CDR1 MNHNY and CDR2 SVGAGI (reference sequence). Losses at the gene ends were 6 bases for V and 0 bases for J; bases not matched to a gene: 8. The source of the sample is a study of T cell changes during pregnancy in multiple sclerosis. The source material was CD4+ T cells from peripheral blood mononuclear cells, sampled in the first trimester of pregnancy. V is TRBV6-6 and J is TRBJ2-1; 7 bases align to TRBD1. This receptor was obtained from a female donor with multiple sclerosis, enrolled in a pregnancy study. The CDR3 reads CASRDRAGGSYNEQFF. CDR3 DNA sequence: TGTGCCAGCAGGGATAGGGCAGGGGGCTCCTACAATGAGCAGTTCTTC.